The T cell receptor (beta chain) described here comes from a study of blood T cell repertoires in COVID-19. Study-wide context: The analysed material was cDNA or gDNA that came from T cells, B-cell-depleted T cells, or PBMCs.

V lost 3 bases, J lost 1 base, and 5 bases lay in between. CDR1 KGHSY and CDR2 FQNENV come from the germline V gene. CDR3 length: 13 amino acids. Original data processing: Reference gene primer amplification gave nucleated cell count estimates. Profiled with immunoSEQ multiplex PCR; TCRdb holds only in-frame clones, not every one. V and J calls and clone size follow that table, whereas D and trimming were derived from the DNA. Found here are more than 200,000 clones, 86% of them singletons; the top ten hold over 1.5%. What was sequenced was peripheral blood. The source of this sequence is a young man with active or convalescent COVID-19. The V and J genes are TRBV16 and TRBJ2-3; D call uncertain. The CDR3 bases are TGTGCCAGCAGCCAGGCCCGCACAGATACGCAGTATTTT. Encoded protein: CASSQARTDTQYF.